This record looks at one T cell receptor (beta chain) sequence and its context. The data originate from a study of T cell changes during pregnancy in multiple sclerosis. The J segment lost 7 bases and the V segment lost 4 bases, leaving 10 bases of the junction unmatched. The CDR3 runs to 14 residues. CDR1 SGHDT and CDR2 YYEEEE come from the germline V gene. Assay: immunoSEQ multiplex PCR; the TCRdb copy retains only in-frame clones and omits some. The sample has over 55,000 clones; roughly 93% are singletons. This TCR came from a female donor with multiple sclerosis, enrolled in a pregnancy study. V gene TRBV5-6 combines with J gene TRBJ2-7, with 8 bases matching TRBD2. The sequencing here drew on peripheral blood, taken after pregnancy. CDR3: CASSALRGAGEQYF. CDR3 sequence (DNA): TGTGCCAGCAGCGCGCTGCGGGGGGCGGGGGAGCAGTACTTC. Complete variable domain (other parts from reference TRBV5-6 and TRBJ2-7): DAGVTQSPTHLIKTRGQQVTLRCSPKSGHDTVSWYQQALGQGPQFIFQYYEEEERQRGNFPDRFSGHQFPNYSSELNVNALLLGDSALYLCASSALRGAGEQYFGPGTRLTVT.